This TCR beta chain is from a study of T cells in localized non-small cell lung cancer. Sequencing was performed with immunoSEQ multiplex PCR; in TCRdb, only in-frame clones are kept and a portion is missing. Among tens of thousands of clones, around 93% were seen once, and the ten largest hold roughly 8.2%. With regard to this clone: Its target is not known.

Study findings and constraints: For the top 100 tumor clones, a median approximately 50 also appeared in adjacent lung.

V trimming: 6 bases; J trimming: 7 bases; junction bases outside the gene matches: 11. Germline V lookup: CDR1 SGHTA, CDR2 FQGNSA. The CDR3 runs 15 residues. The TCR originated in a female donor aged 60 or older with stage I lung adenocarcinoma. Sequencing used peripheral blood, obtained before any cancer treatment. The chain uses TRBV7-2 and TRBJ2-1, with TRBD2 matching 8 bases. DNA for the CDR3: TGTGCCAGCAGTTTAACTAGCGGATACTCTAATGAGCAGTTCTTC. It yields the protein CASSLTSGYSNEQFF.